The clone carrying this T cell receptor beta chain was counted between two and nine times. The antigen is unknown. These data are taken from a study of memory CD4+ T cells and cytomegalovirus serostatus. Whole-study context: This sample comes from healthy Belgian adults, 8 to 10 CMV seropositive, 20 to 25 seronegative.

The sort gate was single viable CD3+CD4+CD8-CD45RO+ cells for memory CD4+ T cells. CD4+ T cells were isolated by positive magnetic selection. Trimming cost V 1 base and J 2 bases, with 8 bases left between them. Per germline, CDR1 SGHTA and CDR2 FQGNSA. The CDR3 totals 14 residues. Profiling relied on immunoSEQ multiplex PCR, and the TCRdb table lists in-frame clones only, not all of them. The table records some 73,000 clones, 60% to 80% of them present only once. Study outcomes and limitations: Median bootstrapped AUC for CMV status was about 0.95 originally, approximately 0.93 US-trained. Each of 67 CMV-associated TCRbeta sequences occurred in one to five individuals.

Sequencing input: memory CD4+ T cells from blood. The sequence came from an adult in good health and CMV-seropositive. J is TRBJ2-5 and V is TRBV7-2, with D uncertain. The CDR3 here is CASSLGSGQETQYF. The CDR3 DNA sequence: TGTGCCAGCAGCTTAGGGTCCGGGCAAGAGACCCAGTACTTC.